The rows below give T cell receptor beta chains drawn from one sample of a study of blood T cell repertoires in COVID-19. TCRdb's table, derived via immunoSEQ multiplex PCR, lists solely in-frame clones and lacks some. The sample lists roughly 200,000 clones, 75% to 85% occurring once. Sequences were obtained from peripheral blood. Receptors were obtained from a woman in her thirties or forties with COVID-19, enrolled during active disease. Each CDR3 is given with its conserved first and last residue. A D gene is named only where the DNA matches it firmly. The listing skips clone size in some rows; elsewhere it reads once, few, many or a size class.

j_call: TRBJ2-7; clone_size: NA; d_call: TRBD1; v_call: TRBV6-4; cdr3_nt: TGTGCCAGCAGTGACTCGAAGCCGACAGGGGATGCCTACGAGCAGTACTTC; cdr3_aa: CASSDSKPTGDAYEQYF
j_call: TRBJ1-2; clone_size: few; d_call: TRBD1; v_call: TRBV7-3; cdr3_nt: TGTGCCAGCAGCCCGCAGGGGGATAACTATGGCTACACCTTC; cdr3_aa: CASSPQGDNYGYTF
j_call: TRBJ2-1; clone_size: NA; d_call: TRBD1; v_call: TRBV5-1; cdr3_nt: TGCGCCAGCAGCATAACAGGGGATAGCGCCTACAATGAGCAGTTCTTC; cdr3_aa: CASSITGDSAYNEQFF
j_call: TRBJ2-1; clone_size: NA; d_call: TRBD2; v_call: TRBV7-9; cdr3_nt: TGTGCCAGCCGAGCTAGCGGGGCATACAATGAGCAGTTCTTC; cdr3_aa: CASRASGAYNEQFF
j_call: TRBJ1-2; clone_size: NA; d_call: NA; v_call: TRBV6-5; cdr3_nt: TGTGCCAGCAGTTACCTCGGGGTCAACGGGCCCTATGGCTACACCTTC; cdr3_aa: CASSYLGVNGPYGYTF
j_call: TRBJ2-7; clone_size: NA; d_call: TRBD1; v_call: TRBV2; cdr3_nt: TGTGCCACCACCCTGGGGCAGGGGGCCTACGAGCAGTACTTC; cdr3_aa: CATTLGQGAYEQYF
j_call: TRBJ1-2; clone_size: few; d_call: TRBD1; v_call: TRBV29-1; cdr3_nt: TGCAGCGTTCTCCCGGGACAGGACACAGGCTACGGCTACACCTTC; cdr3_aa: CSVLPGQDTGYGYTF
j_call: TRBJ2-1; clone_size: NA; d_call: NA; v_call: TRBV19; cdr3_nt: TGTGCCAGTAGTATAACCCGCGGCAATGAGCAGTTCTTC; cdr3_aa: CASSITRGNEQFF
j_call: TRBJ2-5; clone_size: NA; d_call: TRBD2; v_call: TRBV7-2; cdr3_nt: TGTGCCAGCAGCTTAGCCGCGGGGGTTAGTTTGGAGACCCAGTACTTC; cdr3_aa: CASSLAAGVSLETQYF
j_call: TRBJ2-7; clone_size: NA; d_call: NA; v_call: TRBV7-9; cdr3_nt: TGTGCCAGCAGCTTCCGAGACCCGACTAGAGAGCAGTACTTC; cdr3_aa: CASSFRDPTREQYF
j_call: TRBJ1-1; clone_size: NA; d_call: NA; v_call: TRBV28; cdr3_nt: TGTGCCAGCGGTGACAGCATGAACACTGAAGCTTTCTTT; cdr3_aa: CASGDSMNTEAFF
j_call: TRBJ2-5; clone_size: once; d_call: TRBD2; v_call: TRBV7-9; cdr3_nt: TGTGCCAGCAGCACCAGACCGACTAGCGGGGATGAGACCCAGTACTTC; cdr3_aa: CASSTRPTSGDETQYF
j_call: TRBJ2-5; clone_size: NA; d_call: TRBD1; v_call: TRBV3-1/TRBV3-2; cdr3_nt: TGTGCCAGCAGCCGGGAGGGACAGGGATTCACCCAGTACTTC; cdr3_aa: CASSREGQGFTQYF
j_call: TRBJ2-5; clone_size: NA; d_call: NA; v_call: TRBV11-3; cdr3_nt: TGTGCCAGCAGCCGGGGGGCCAACCAAGAGACCCAGTACTTC; cdr3_aa: CASSRGANQETQYF
j_call: TRBJ1-6; clone_size: few; d_call: NA; v_call: TRBV4-2; cdr3_nt: TGTGCCAGCAGCCCTGGTCAGGGAGGGAATTCACCCCTCCACTTT; cdr3_aa: CASSPGQGGNSPLHF
j_call: TRBJ2-5; clone_size: once; d_call: TRBD2; v_call: TRBV3-1/TRBV3-2; cdr3_nt: TGTGCCAGCAGGCGTACTAGCGGGACAGAGACCCAGTACTTC; cdr3_aa: CASRRTSGTETQYF
j_call: TRBJ1-2; clone_size: NA; d_call: NA; v_call: TRBV7-3; cdr3_nt: TGTGCCAGCAGCTGCGGGGGTGGGGATGGCTACACCTTC; cdr3_aa: CASSCGGGDGYTF
j_call: TRBJ2-7; clone_size: NA; d_call: TRBD1; v_call: TRBV5-1; cdr3_nt: TGCGCCAGCAGCTCACGCAGGACAGGGACTTCCTACGAGCAGTACTTC; cdr3_aa: CASSSRRTGTSYEQYF
j_call: TRBJ2-5; clone_size: NA; d_call: NA; v_call: TRBV5-1; cdr3_nt: TGCGCCAGCAGCTTCGGCAGGGGCCAAGAGACCCAGTACTTC; cdr3_aa: CASSFGRGQETQYF
j_call: TRBJ1-2; clone_size: NA; d_call: NA; v_call: TRBV3-1/TRBV3-2; cdr3_nt: TGTGCCAGCAGCCAGAGACAGGAAAACTATGGCTACACCTTC; cdr3_aa: CASSQRQENYGYTF
j_call: TRBJ1-2; clone_size: NA; d_call: TRBD1; v_call: TRBV7-8; cdr3_nt: TGTGCCAGCAGCTGGGGACAGGGCAACTATGGCTACACCTTC; cdr3_aa: CASSWGQGNYGYTF
j_call: TRBJ1-2; clone_size: NA; d_call: NA; v_call: TRBV3-1/TRBV3-2; cdr3_nt: TGTGCCAGCAGCCGAAGGGGGGGCAATACCGTCTATGGCTACACCTTC; cdr3_aa: CASSRRGGNTVYGYTF
j_call: TRBJ1-2; clone_size: NA; d_call: NA; v_call: TRBV6-5; cdr3_nt: TGTGCCAGCAGCCTGGGACACCAGACTAACTATGGCTACACCTTC; cdr3_aa: CASSLGHQTNYGYTF
j_call: TRBJ2-1; clone_size: NA; d_call: TRBD2; v_call: TRBV28; cdr3_nt: TGTGCCAGCAGCGAGACTAGCGGGAGGGCCGAGTTCTTC; cdr3_aa: CASSETSGRAEFF
j_call: TRBJ1-2; clone_size: NA; d_call: TRBD1; v_call: TRBV6-5; cdr3_nt: TGTGCCAGCAGTTACGAGACAGGGACCTATGGCTACACCTTC; cdr3_aa: CASSYETGTYGYTF
j_call: TRBJ1-3; clone_size: NA; d_call: TRBD1; v_call: TRBV9; cdr3_nt: TGTGCCAGCAGCGTCGAACAGGGGAGGTCCGAAAACACCATATATTTT; cdr3_aa: CASSVEQGRSENTIYF
j_call: TRBJ1-5; clone_size: NA; d_call: NA; v_call: TRBV20-1; cdr3_nt: TGCAGTGCTAGTAAAGGAGTCAATCAGCCCCAGCATTTT; cdr3_aa: CSASKGVNQPQHF